The 3 T cell receptor beta chains given below trace back to one sample, sequenced in a study of cytomegalovirus exposure and HLA in healthy donors. The primer mix had 60 Vbeta and 13 Jbeta primers. The method was immunoSEQ multiplex PCR; TCRdb's version includes in-frame clones alone and lacks a portion of them. The sample includes about 150,000 clones, about 74% of them seen just once. Sequenced material: PBMCs. These receptors all come from a man under 40 in good health and CMV-seronegative.

This clone was picked up a small number of times. The J gene is TRBJ1-2, the V gene TRBV10-2; D is ambiguous. V gave up 3 bases and J gave up 5 bases, with 16 bases separating them. This CDR3 comprises 15 residues. Germline V gene lookup returns CDR1 WSHSY and CDR2 SAAADI. Written as DNA, the CDR3 is TGCGCCAGCAGTGATCAGCGGGAGTTCGGGTATGGCTACACCTTC. Protein: CASSDQREFGYGYTF.

The chain recombines TRBV15 with TRBJ2-1; TRBD1 matches 9 bases. With V trimmed by 1 base and J by 15 bases, 10 bases remained unmatched. CDR3 size: 14 residues. Looked up from germline, CDR1 is LNHNV and CDR2 is YYDKDF (reference sequence). The CDR3 region has the DNA TGTGCCACCAGCAGAGCTCTCGGTCCGGACAGGGGGTTCTTC. This gives the protein CATSRALGPDRGFF.

The chain carries TRBV29-1 and TRBJ2-3, with TRBD2 matching over 9 bases. This CDR3 contains 14 residues. V lost 8 bases and J lost 0; bases outside the gene matches: 6. Germline V gene sequence: CDR1 SQVTM, CDR2 ANQGSEA. CDR3 DNA: TGCAGCTACAGACTAGCGGCTAGCACAGATACGCAGTATTTT. Amino acid sequence: CSYRLAASTDTQYF.